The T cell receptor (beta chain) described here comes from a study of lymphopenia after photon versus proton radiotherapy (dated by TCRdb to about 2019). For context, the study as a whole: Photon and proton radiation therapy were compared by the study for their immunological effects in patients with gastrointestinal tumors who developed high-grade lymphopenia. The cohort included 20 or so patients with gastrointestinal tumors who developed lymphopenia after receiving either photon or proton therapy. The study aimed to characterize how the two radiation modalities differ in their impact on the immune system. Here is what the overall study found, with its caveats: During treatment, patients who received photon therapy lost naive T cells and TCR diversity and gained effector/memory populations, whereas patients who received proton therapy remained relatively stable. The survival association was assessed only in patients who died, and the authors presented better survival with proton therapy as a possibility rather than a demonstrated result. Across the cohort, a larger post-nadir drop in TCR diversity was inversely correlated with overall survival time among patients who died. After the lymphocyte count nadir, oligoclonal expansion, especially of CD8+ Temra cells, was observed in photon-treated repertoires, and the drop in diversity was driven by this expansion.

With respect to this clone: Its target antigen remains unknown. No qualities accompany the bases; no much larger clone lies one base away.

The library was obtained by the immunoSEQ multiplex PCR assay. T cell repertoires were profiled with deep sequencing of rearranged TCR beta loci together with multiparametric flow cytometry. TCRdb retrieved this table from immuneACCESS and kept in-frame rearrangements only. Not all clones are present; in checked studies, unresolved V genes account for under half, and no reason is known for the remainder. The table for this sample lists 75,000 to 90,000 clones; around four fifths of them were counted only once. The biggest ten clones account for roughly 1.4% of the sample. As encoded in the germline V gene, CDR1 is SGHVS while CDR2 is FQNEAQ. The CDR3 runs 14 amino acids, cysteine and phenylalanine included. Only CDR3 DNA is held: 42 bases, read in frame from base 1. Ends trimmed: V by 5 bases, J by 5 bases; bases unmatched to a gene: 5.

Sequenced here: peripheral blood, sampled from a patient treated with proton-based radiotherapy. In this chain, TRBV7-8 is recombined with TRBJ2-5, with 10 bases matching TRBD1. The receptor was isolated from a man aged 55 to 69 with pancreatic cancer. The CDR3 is CASSAKGQGETQYF. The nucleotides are TGTGCCAGCAGCGCAAAGGGACAGGGGGAGACCCAGTACTTC.